The T cell receptor (beta chain) under discussion was sequenced for a study of siplizumab effects on memory and regulatory T cells. Broader study findings: Confirmation was lacking for the suppressive function of proliferating Tregs derived from siplizumab cultures. Unstimulated naive T cells seemed to show more diversity than memory cells did, and they also seemed to be among the major contributors to the alloresponse.

A note on this clone: The target antigen is unknown.

The CDR3 loop spans 16 amino acids. J was trimmed by 4 bases and V by 0 bases; bases with no gene match: 8. The germline CDR1 and CDR2 sequences are SGHRS and YFSETQ. Using immunoSEQ multiplex PCR, the repertoire was profiled, and TCRdb retains in-frame clones only, with some absent. The sample includes about 100,000 clones, approximately 94% of them seen just once. This receptor was identified in a human donor in good health. Material: non-Treg CD4+ T cells sorted from blood. The chain links TRBV5-1 to TRBJ2-5; 8 nucleotides agree with TRBD1. In nucleotides, the CDR3 is TGCGCCAGCAGCTTGGAGCCGACAGGGGAAGGAGAGACCCAGTACTTC. Amino acid sequence: CASSLEPTGEGETQYF. The variable domain in full, completed from reference TRBV5-1 and TRBJ2-5, reads KAGVTQTPRYLIKTRGQQVTLSCSPISGHRSVSWYQQTPGQGLQFLFEYFSETQRNKGNFPGRFSGRQFSNSRSEMNVSTLELGDSALYLCASSLEPTGEGETQYFGPGTRLLVL.